The subject of this entry is one TCR beta chain. The sample comes from a study of blood T cell repertoires in COVID-19. Sequencing used immunoSEQ multiplex PCR; TCRdb keeps in-frame clones, though not all of them. The sample contains 150,000 to 200,000 clones, 90% to 95% of which appear only once. The sequenced sample was peripheral blood. The origin of this receptor is a woman aged 50 to 65 with acute or convalescent COVID-19.

This CDR3 is CASSLSSGDSDTQYF. The CDR3 nucleotides are TGCGCCAGCAGCTTGTCCAGCGGGGATTCAGATACGCAGTATTTT. This chain joins TRBV5-1 and TRBJ2-3; 7 bases map to TRBD2. J was trimmed by 4 bases and V by 1 base; bases with no gene match: 6. This CDR3 is built from 15 residues. CDR1 is SGHRS, CDR2 YFSETQ, per germline.